These 28 T cell receptor beta chains came from one sample sequenced in a study of CD8 T cells in Susac syndrome. Random hexamers were used to reverse transcribe an amount of roughly 0.5 to 1 ug RNA. TCRdb re-derived calls from the immunoSEQ multiplex PCR reads in MiXCR, one entry per CDR3 protein. The table shows 150,000 to 190,000 distinct CDR3 sequences, with nearly 97% occurring only once. Material for sequencing was CD8+ T cells from PBMCs. All receptors derive from a human donor with multiple sclerosis.

This sequence joins TRBV29-1 and TRBJ2-5; D might be TRBD1 or TRBD2, each matching 5 bases. There are 14 residues in the CDR3. V was cut by 2 bases and J by 0 bases, with 10 bases left in between. Germline V gene lookup returns CDR1 SQVTM and CDR2 ANQGSEA. Here the CDR3 reads CSVELGTYQETQYF. CDR3 nucleotides: TGCAGCGTTGAATTAGGGACGTACCAAGAGACCCAGTACTTC.

The chain joins TRBV30 to TRBJ2-7, with TRBD1 matching 9 bases. The CDR3 length is 14 residues. V gave up 2 bases and J gave up 4 bases; unmatched junction bases: 6. CDR1 is GTSNPN, CDR2 SVGIG, per germline (reference sequence). The CDR3: CAWSTGTGSYEQYF. DNA of the CDR3: TGTGCCTGGAGTACGGGGACAGGGTCATACGAGCAGTACTTC.

This clonotype was detected only once. The chain recombines TRBV23-1 with TRBJ2-7, with TRBD1 identical over 10 bases. TRBV23-1 is treated as an ORF (open reading frame) with a function not yet certain. The CDR3 is 16 residues long. Trimming took 0 bases from V and 4 from J; bases not matched to a gene: 6. CDR3 in DNA: TGCGCCAGCAGTCAATCTCGGGACAGGGGACAATACGAGCAGTACGTC. This gives the protein CASSQSRDRGQYEQYV.

The V and J genes are TRBV12-3 or TRBV12-4 and TRBJ2-3, with D uncertain. The CDR3 extends over 14 amino acids. Trimming stripped 6 bases from V and 7 bases from J, with 17 bases between. This chain's CDR3 is CASRPTGPHYTQYF. Written as DNA, the CDR3 is TGTGCCAGCAGACCCACGGGTCCCCACTATACGCAGTATTTT.

The genes are TRBV20-1 and TRBJ2-3; 12 bases line up with TRBD2. V dropped 5 bases and J dropped 3; count of bases not matched to a gene: 6. CDR1 and CDR2 (germline): DFQATT, SNEGSKA (reference sequence). The CDR3 spans 15 residues. In nucleotides, the CDR3 is TGCAGTGCTCTAACTAGCGGGGGGAGGACAGATACGCAGTATTTT. Protein sequence: CSALTSGGRTDTQYF.

The chain joins TRBV27 to TRBJ2-7; the D is unclear. Per germline, CDR1 MNHEY and CDR2 SMNVEV (reference sequence). This CDR3 comprises 13 residues. The ends were cut back, 4 bases at V and 4 bases at J, with 11 bases in the middle. The DNA for the CDR3 is TGTGCCAGCAGTTGGTCAGGCAGATACGAGCAGTACTTC. It translates to CASSWSGRYEQYF.

This sequence joins TRBV4-1 and TRBJ2-5, with TRBD1 matching over 7 bases. J was trimmed by 3 bases and V by 1 base; bases with no gene match: 2. The CDR3 is 14 residues long. Germline-derived CDR1 and CDR2 are MGHRA and YSYEKL. For the CDR3, the DNA is TGCGCCAGCAGCCAAGTTCAGGGGGAAGAGACCCAGTACTTC. It encodes CASSQVQGEETQYF.

The CDR3, as DNA: TGCAGCGTCACCGGACTAGCGGGGGAAGATACGCAGTATTTT. Encoded protein: CSVTGLAGEDTQYF. The genes are TRBV29-1 and TRBJ2-3; the match to TRBD2 covers 13 bases. CDR3 length: 14 amino acids. Trimming at V came to 6 bases and at J to 5 bases, leaving 5 bases not matched to a gene. The germline CDR1 and CDR2 sequences are SQVTM and ANQGSEA.

V gene TRBV29-1 combines with J gene TRBJ2-3; D is unclear. The germline V and J ends were trimmed by 4 bases and 0 bases, with 8 bases remaining between them. Germline lookup yields CDR1 SQVTM and CDR2 ANQGSEA. This CDR3 spans 13 amino acids. The CDR3 sequence is CSVGGVSTDTQYF. The CDR3 DNA follows: TGCAGCGTTGGCGGAGTGAGCACAGATACGCAGTATTTT.

The chain joins TRBV2 to TRBJ2-3; 10 nucleotides line up with TRBD2. This CDR3 comprises 17 residues. CDR1 is SNHLY, CDR2 FYNNEI, per germline. V was clipped by 0 bases and J by 0 bases; unmatched bases: 3. CDR3 loop: CASSEAGTSASTDTQYF. Here the CDR3 DNA reads TGTGCCAGCAGTGAAGCAGGGACTAGCGCGAGCACAGATACGCAGTATTTT.

V and J are TRBV7-8 and TRBJ2-7; a weak D match, TRBD2 (5 bases). This CDR3 contains 13 residues. Trimming removed 5 bases from V and 5 bases from J, with 13 bases in between. Germline CDR1 reads SGHVS; CDR2 reads FQNEAQ. The CDR3 protein is CASSKDGVHEQYV. DNA of the CDR3: TGTGCCAGCAGCAAAGACGGGGTCCACGAGCAGTACGTC.

The rearrangement joins TRBV2 to TRBJ2-3; 8 bases fit TRBD2. Losses at the gene ends were 3 bases for V and 6 bases for J; bases not matched to a gene: 14. The CDR3 is made up of 17 amino acids. CDR1 is SNHLY and CDR2 is FYNNEI in the germline V gene. CDR3 in DNA: TGTGCCAGCAGTGACTTGACGGGGGGGAGGCATACGGATACGCAGTATTTT. Encoded protein: CASSDLTGGRHTDTQYF.

V is TRBV12-3 or TRBV12-4 and J is TRBJ1-2; 9 bases match TRBD1. Trimming took 6 bases from V and 4 from J; bases not matched to a gene: 9. The CDR3 extends over 15 amino acids. The DNA of the CDR3 is TGTGCCAGCAGCTCCGCCGGGACAGGGCTCTATGGCTACACCTTC. Its protein product is CASSSAGTGLYGYTF.

This clonotype was recorded only once. The V call is TRBV5-6, the J call TRBJ2-7; 11 bases map to TRBD2. The J segment lost 2 bases and the V segment lost 3 bases, leaving 10 bases of the junction unmatched. Germline values: CDR1 SGHDT, CDR2 YYEEEE. The CDR3 runs to 17 residues. CDR3 nucleotides: TGTGCCAGCAGCTGGGGGTATCTGACTAGCGGGGCCTACGAGCAGTACTTC. This gives the protein CASSWGYLTSGAYEQYF. The entire variable domain, with the rest obtained from reference TRBV5-6 and TRBJ2-7, is as follows: DAGVTQSPTHLIKTRGQQVTLRCSPKSGHDTVSWYQQALGQGPQFIFQYYEEEERQRGNFPDRFSGHQFPNYSSELNVNALLLGDSALYLCASSWGYLTSGAYEQYFGPGTRLTVT.

V gene TRBV9 combines with J gene TRBJ2-1, with D possibly called TRBD1 or TRBD2 (5 bases each). Germline assignment: CDR1 SGDLS and CDR2 YYNGEE. The V end lost 4 bases, the J end lost 3 bases, and 17 bases lay between the germline ends. This CDR3 contains 16 residues. The CDR3 sequence is CASSPRGDPIYNEQFF. The CDR3 DNA is TGTGCCAGCAGCCCCCGGGGCGACCCTATCTACAATGAGCAGTTCTTC.

The chain links TRBV2 to TRBJ2-7, with no clear D. In germline, CDR1 is SNHLY, CDR2 FYNNEI. The CDR3 covers 13 residues. V gave up 4 bases and J gave up 7 bases, with 14 bases separating them. As DNA, the CDR3 is TGTGCCAGCAGTGGTCCAGACGAGGAGGAGCAGTACGTC. Amino acids: CASSGPDEEEQYV.

The V gene is TRBV29-1, the J gene TRBJ2-7, with 9 bases lining up with TRBD2. The germline V gene has CDR1 SQVTM and CDR2 ANQGSEA. The junction had 10 bases not matched to a gene; V was cut back by 5 bases and J by 2 bases. The CDR3 covers 15 residues. CDR3 coding DNA: TGCAGCGTTCTCCTGCCGGGACTAGCCACCTACGAGCAGTACTTC. Its protein is CSVLLPGLATYEQYF.

This clonotype was recorded once. This chain uses TRBV3-1 with TRBJ2-2; TRBD1 is a possible D gene (5 bases). V dropped 4 bases and J dropped 5 bases, with 20 bases sitting between them. Germline loops: CDR1 LGHDT, CDR2 YNNKEL (reference sequence). The CDR3 is made up of 17 amino acids. CDR3 in DNA: TGTGCCAGCAGCCCCCCAGGGTCTGCCGGGTCGACCGGGGAGCTGTTTTTT. Translating it yields CASSPPGSAGSTGELFF.

The chain's CDR3 is CAWSASTEAFF. CDR3 DNA: TGTGCCTGGAGTGCGAGCACTGAAGCTTTCTTT. The V call is TRBV30, the J call TRBJ1-1; D is unresolved. CDR3 length: 11 amino acids. The germline V gene encodes CDR1 GTSNPN and CDR2 SVGIG (reference sequence). V was shortened by 1 base and J by 4 bases, with 4 bases between the two germline ends.

This rearrangement joins TRBV9 to TRBJ2-1; D perhaps matches TRBD1 (6 bases). Germline-derived CDR1 and CDR2 are SGDLS and YYNGEE. CDR3 length: 15 amino acids. Trimming left V 0 bases short and J 4 bases short, with 11 bases between. CDR3 bases: TGTGCCAGCAGCGTAGACGGGACATCGTACAATGAGCAGTTCTTC. Amino acids: CASSVDGTSYNEQFF.

The chain has TRBV2 and TRBJ2-1; 10 bases line up with TRBD2. This CDR3 has 15 residues. CDR1 is SNHLY, CDR2 FYNNEI, per germline. V trimming: 1 base; J trimming: 10 bases; junction bases outside the gene matches: 7. This CDR3 is CASSEESGGAYEQFF. The CDR3 DNA follows: TGTGCCAGCAGTGAAGAGAGCGGGGGGGCCTACGAGCAGTTCTTC.

The V and J genes are TRBV30 and TRBJ2-7, with TRBD2 identical over 8 bases. Germline-derived CDR1 and CDR2 are GTSNPN and SVGIG (reference sequence). This CDR3 comprises 13 residues. V was pared by 3 bases and J by 2 bases, with 3 bases of the junction left unmatched. The CDR3 DNA reads as TGTGCCTGGAGCGGTAGCGGGACCTACGAGCAGTACTTC. Translating gives CAWSGSGTYEQYF.

The chain uses TRBV3-1 and TRBJ2-2; possible D gene TRBD1, 6 bases. V lost 2 bases and J 4 bases, leaving 17 bases between the germline ends. The CDR3 sequence is 17 residues long. From germline, CDR1 is LGHDT and CDR2 YNNKEL (reference sequence). CDR3 protein: CASSQYLQDRSTGELFF. As DNA, the CDR3 is TGTGCCAGCAGCCAATATCTACAGGACAGAAGCACCGGGGAGCTGTTTTTT.

The chain carries TRBV29-1 and TRBJ1-2; TRBD1 matches at 11 bases. After removal of 3 bases from V and 2 bases from J, the junction contained 11 bases not matched to a gene. The CDR3 is 17 residues long. Germline V lookup: CDR1 SQVTM, CDR2 ANQGSEA. CDR3 protein: CSVEPWTGGEKNYGYTF. The CDR3 DNA is TGCAGCGTTGAGCCCTGGACAGGGGGCGAGAAAAACTATGGCTACACCTTC.

The chain uses TRBV30 and TRBJ2-1; no reliable D call. Germline V CDR1 and CDR2: GTSNPN, SVGIG (reference sequence). There are 12 residues in the CDR3. Trimming left V 0 bases short and J 6 bases short, with 6 bases between. The CDR3 nucleotides read TGTGCCTGGAGTGTACAAATCAATGAGCAGTTCTTC. It yields the protein CAWSVQINEQFF.

V is TRBV30 and J is TRBJ2-5; perhaps TRBD2 as D (6 bases). The length of the CDR3 is 16 residues. V dropped 5 bases and J dropped 2 bases, with 21 bases sitting between them. Germline V gene data show CDR1 as GTSNPN and CDR2 as SVGIG (reference sequence). In DNA, the CDR3 is TGTGCCTGGGGGGCAGCGGAGGGCCCGGCGCAAGAGACCCAGTACTTC. It translates to CAWGAAEGPAQETQYF.

The chain joins TRBV2 to TRBJ2-7; D remains unclear. The germline V and J ends were trimmed by 3 bases and 0 bases, with 6 bases remaining between them. Looked up from germline, CDR1 is SNHLY and CDR2 is FYNNEI. The CDR3 has 13 residues. As DNA, the CDR3 is TGTGCCAGCAGTGATGCCCGCTCCTACGAGCAGTACGTC. It specifies CASSDARSYEQYV.

The rearrangement joins TRBV27 to TRBJ2-1; the D is unclear. The V gene lost 8 bases and the J gene lost 7 bases, with 15 bases spanning the gap. This CDR3 contains 13 residues. Germline V CDR1 and CDR2: MNHEY, SMNVEV (reference sequence). The CDR3 DNA follows: TGTGCCAGCGGCCTAGGCTCTTCGAATGAGCAGTTCTTC. It codes for CASGLGSSNEQFF.